One and the same sample provided the 5 T cell receptor beta chains below, sequenced in a study of identifying expanded T cells in peripheral blood. This table comes from immunoSEQ multiplex PCR, and its TCRdb copy is limited to in-frame clones, with some not included. The sample includes 100,000 to 110,000 clones, approximately 89% of them seen just once. Sequencing was performed on blood. The receptors shown here come from a person between 18 and 69 years old in good health.

The V call is TRBV30, the J call TRBJ1-3; D is perhaps TRBD1 (5 bases). The CDR3 consists of 16 residues. Trimming took 3 bases from V and 3 from J, leaving 18 bases between them. Germline V gene data show CDR1 as GTSNPN and CDR2 as SVGIG (reference sequence). The CDR3 region has the DNA TGTGCCTGGAGCCCCGGGGGACCAGCCGGTGGAAACACCATATATTTT. It yields the protein CAWSPGGPAGGNTIYF.

V gene TRBV6-1 combines with J gene TRBJ1-5; D remains ambiguous. CDR1 is MNHNS and CDR2 is SASEGT in the germline V gene. CDR3 length: 16 amino acids. V gave up 0 bases and J gave up 7 bases, with 16 bases separating them. CDR3 DNA: TGTGCCAGCAGTGAAGCAGTAAGGGTTGCTGAGCAGCCCCAGCATTTT. Translating gives CASSEAVRVAEQPQHF.

The chain is built from TRBV7-8 and TRBJ1-5; 7 bases map to TRBD1. The length of the CDR3 is 16 residues. J lost 2 bases, V lost 0 bases, and 4 bases had no gene match. CDR1 SGHVS and CDR2 FQNEAQ come from the germline V gene. The DNA for the CDR3 is TGTGCCAGCAGCTTAGCCCCAGGGGGGGGCAATCAGCCCCAGCATTTT. Translated, it gives CASSLAPGGGNQPQHF.

The V and J genes are TRBV6-5 and TRBJ1-5; 10 bases fit TRBD1. In germline, CDR1 is MNHEY, CDR2 SVGAGI. Germline trimming cut 4 bases from V and 2 bases from J; bases unmatched to any gene: 5. The CDR3 extends over 16 amino acids. CDR3 sequence reads: CASSSGTGVGNQPQHF. The CDR3 region has the DNA TGTGCCAGCAGTTCCGGGACAGGGGTCGGCAATCAGCCCCAGCATTTT.

The CDR3 is CASSRGGLAGIYNEQFF. CDR3 sequence (DNA): TGTGCCAGCAGCCGAGGGGGACTAGCGGGTATCTACAATGAGCAGTTCTTC. The rearrangement joins TRBV7-9 to TRBJ2-1; 12 nucleotides align to TRBD2. The CDR3 covers 17 residues. CDR1 and CDR2 from the germline V gene are SEHNR and FQNEAQ (reference sequence). The junction had 8 bases not matched to a gene; V was cut back by 5 bases and J by 3 bases.